Below, 3 T cell receptor beta chains from the same sample are listed, as sequenced in a study of molecular identifiers for immune sequencing clone quantification. TCRdb reanalysed the PCR reads using MiXCR and keeps one entry per CDR3 protein. This table holds 100,000 or so distinct CDR3 sequences, around 20% found once. The material sequenced was naive CD8+ T cells from blood, with Jurkat cell RNA spiked in. Subset reported: FACS-sorted CD8+CD4-CCR7+CD45RA+ naive T cells. These receptors were taken from a human donor in good health. Some libraries in this study had Jurkat cell RNA spiked in.

This clonotype was observed a handful of times. A much larger clone lies one base from this, so it may be a read error. The genes are TRBV3-1 and TRBJ2-3; D perhaps matches TRBD2 (5 bases). Trimming took off 4 bases at V and 6 bases at J, with 11 bases between the two ends. Per the germline V gene, CDR1 is LGHDT and CDR2 is YNNKEL (reference sequence). There are 13 residues in the CDR3. The CDR3 coding sequence is TGTGCCAGCAGCCGTATCCCGGGGGATACGCAGTATTTT. It translates to CASSRIPGDTQYF.

This clonotype was counted at least ten times. This chain joins TRBV29-1 and TRBJ2-5; the match to TRBD1 covers 9 bases. From germline, CDR1 is SQVTM and CDR2 ANQGSEA. V lost 3 bases and J lost 3; bases outside the gene matches: 8. The CDR3 spans 15 residues. CDR3 DNA: TGCAGCGTTGATCCGGGACAGGGAGTTGAAGAGACCCAGTACTTC. It translates to CSVDPGQGVEETQYF.

This clonotype was observed once. A read error may be the cause here, since a much bigger clone is one base away. The rearrangement uses TRBV20-1 and TRBJ2-3; D ambiguous. With 2 bases removed from V and 4 bases from J, the gap between germline ends came to 10 bases. The CDR3 runs to 13 residues. Germline V gene data show CDR1 as DFQATT and CDR2 as SNEGSKA (reference sequence). In DNA, the CDR3 is TGCAGTGCTAGAAATCCCAGCGCAGATACGCAGTATTTT. Translating it yields CSARNPSADTQYF.